This entry features one TCR beta chain sequence. Its antigen is still unknown. Qualities for individual bases were not recorded, and no much larger clone is one base off. Including cysteine and phenylalanine, the CDR3 has 17 amino acids. Left in the record is the CDR3 DNA by itself, 51 bases read in frame from the first base. At the junction V is shortened by 9 bases and J by 0 bases; bases outside the gene matches: 12. The sample originates from a study of regulatory T cells in long-lasting Graves disease (dated by TCRdb to the early 2020s). Study-level background: To count as having persistent Graves' disease, a patient had to have received antithyroid drug treatment for over 5 years with TSH receptor autoantibodies remaining persistently positive. This study used TCR sequencing and RNA sequencing of peripheral blood to compare persistent Graves' disease patients against newly diagnosed Graves' disease patients. The study was conducted in China and was registered as a clinical trial. TCR sequencing covered about 13 persistent and roughly 20 newly diagnosed Graves' disease patients, some 33 samples in total. On average, persistent Graves' disease patients in the clinical cohort had been on antithyroid drugs for approximately ten years. General conclusions and limits of the study: Lower TCR Shannon entropy and fewer highly expanded clones were observed in persistent Graves' disease patients than in newly diagnosed patients, which suggested clonal expansion. A larger number of public clonotypes was shared among persistent patients (about 2,700) than among newly diagnosed patients (more than 850). The study examined only peripheral blood because the primary lesion, thyroid tissue, could not be accessed. As a limitation, the authors acknowledged that the small sample size may reduce accuracy. Persistent disease showed preferential use of TRBV28, TRBJ1-2 and TRBJ2-5, whereas newly diagnosed disease favored TRBV20-1 and TRBJ2-1. Sequencing and analysis were limited to the TCR beta chain.

Receptors were amplified or captured by multiplex PCR. The data were produced on an Illumina HiSeq 4000. CDR3 regions were amplified by Arm-PCR with iRepertoire HTBI primers to construct TCR beta libraries. Before sequencing, the PCR products went through gel purification. As for the authors' bioinformatics: Across samples, some 62 TRBV and roughly 15 TRBJ segments were identified and used for gene usage analysis of CDR3 amino acid clonotypes. COPE and FqMerger were used to merge the filtered high-quality paired reads into contigs. BLAST was used to align contigs to the IMGT TRBV, TRBD and TRBJ reference genes, and CDR3 was defined following IMGT. Clonotypes above 0.1% frequency were classified as highly expanded clones. Repertoire diversity was measured by Shannon entropy, and V-J evenness by the Gini coefficient. Public clonotypes were defined as clonotypes shared by more than one individual. TCRdb cleaned the public reads at Q25 with fastp, built clones with MiXCR and kept in-frame beta chains. One record per CDR3 amino acid sequence lists the most common genes and DNA. The V and J calls and clone size come from TCRdb's table, not from the authors' own analysis. Across this sample there are a few hundred thousand distinct CDR3 sequences, with about 23% seen only once. The top ten hold 28% of the sample.

The time point label corresponds to: persistent/refractory GD, antithyroid drugs over 5 years with positive TRAb. For both TCR sequencing and RNA sequencing, RNA was extracted from PBMCs using TRIzol. The diagnosis of Graves' disease followed American Thyroid Association guidelines. Patients for the study were recruited at an endocrinology department in Xi'an, China. Each patient gave 7.5 to 10 milliliters of peripheral blood, collected in an EDTA anticoagulant tube. PBMCs were isolated by Ficoll Paque Plus density gradient separation without further T cell sorting. An Agilent 2100 Bioanalyzer and agarose gel were used to check RNA quality, and a NanoDrop 2000 was used to measure RNA concentration.

This TCR was recovered from a woman between 40 and 55 years old with Graves disease. Donor details come from another sample of the same person, matched by shared clones. Material: peripheral blood mononuclear cells (PBMCs), obtained when the disease was refractory, from a patient treated with antithyroid drugs. The V gene is TRBV12-3 or TRBV12-4 and the J gene is TRBJ2-2; 8 bases in the middle match TRBD1. The sequenced DNA: TGTGCCAGTAGTAACCCTCGGACAGGGTCGAACACCGGGGAGCTGTTTTTT. Translated, this is CASSNPRTGSNTGELFF.